The 11 T cell receptor beta chains listed next were all sequenced from one sample in a study of blood T cell repertoires in COVID-19. Libraries were prepared by immunoSEQ multiplex PCR; TCRdb keeps only in-frame clonotypes and omits some of them. The sample includes a few hundred thousand clones, 90% seen only once; the top ten take less than 0.75%. Sequenced sample: PBMCs or T cells enriched from blood (not recorded which). These receptors originate from a man aged 18 to 30 who had recovered from COVID-19.

This clone has only one observation. CDR3 protein: CASSFVVGLGGYTF. In DNA form, the CDR3 reads TGTGCCAGCAGCTTTGTCGTTGGTCTAGGTGGCTACACCTTC. This chain joins TRBV13 and TRBJ1-2; D ambiguous. Germline lookup yields CDR1 PRHDT and CDR2 FYEKMQ (reference sequence). The CDR3 has 14 amino acids. Between the trimmed V and J ends, which lost 3 bases and 7 bases, there was a span of 15 bases.

The rearrangement joins TRBV5-1 to TRBJ2-2; 10 bases fit TRBD2. Germline assignment: CDR1 SGHRS and CDR2 YFSETQ. V lost 5 bases, J lost 4 bases, and 11 bases stayed unmatched. The CDR3 runs to 17 residues. CDR3 bases: TGCGCCAGCAGTTTTACACCGGGACTAGCGACCACCGGGGAGCTGTTTTTT. It translates to CASSFTPGLATTGELFF.

This clone appeared once. This chain uses TRBV7-9 with TRBJ2-6, with D hard to call. Germline loops: CDR1 SEHNR, CDR2 FQNEAQ (reference sequence). There are 15 residues in the CDR3. Between the trimmed V and J ends, which lost 4 bases and 10 bases, there was a span of 17 bases. The CDR3 protein is CASSCLAPISNVLTF. CDR3 DNA: TGTGCCAGCAGCTGTTTGGCCCCAATCTCTAACGTCCTGACTTTC.

The CDR3 sequence: CASSANPRTSGSSYNEQFF. CDR3 in DNA: TGTGCCAGCAGCGCCAACCCCCGGACTAGCGGGAGCTCCTACAATGAGCAGTTCTTC. The chain employs TRBV9 and TRBJ2-1, with 13 positions matching TRBD2. The CDR3 consists of 19 residues. V was pared by 3 bases and J by 0 bases, with 9 bases of the junction left unmatched. Germline V CDR1 and CDR2: SGDLS, YYNGEE.

The chain is built from TRBV2 and TRBJ2-7; 9 bases are shared with TRBD2. V lost 3 bases to trimming and J lost 3 bases; unmatched junction nucleotides: 6. Looked up from germline, CDR1 is SNHLY and CDR2 is FYNNEI. This CDR3 is built from 15 residues. CDR3 nucleotides: TGTGCCAGCAGTGAGCGGCTAGCGGGGTTCTACGAGCAGTACTTC. This codes for CASSERLAGFYEQYF.

Comment on this clone: The same CDR3 arises from other DNA sequences in this sample as well. V is TRBV27 and J is TRBJ1-5; 7 bases are shared with TRBD1. Unmatched junction bases numbered 2, after V lost 5 bases and J lost 4 bases. The CDR3 contains 13 residues. CDR1 and CDR2 from the germline V gene are MNHEY and SMNVEV (reference sequence). CDR3 protein: CASSRQGNQPQHF. The CDR3 nucleotides read TGTGCCAGCAGTCGACAGGGAAATCAGCCCCAGCATTTT.

This chain joins TRBV2 and TRBJ1-3; D might be TRBD1 (5 bases). This CDR3 contains 16 residues. V was pared by 6 bases and J by 0 bases, with 15 bases between. Germline CDR1 SNHLY, CDR2 FYNNEI. The CDR3 here is CASRGGAILSGNTIYF. Written as DNA, the CDR3 is TGTGCCAGCAGAGGAGGGGCCATCCTCTCTGGAAACACCATATATTTT.

The V gene is TRBV10-3, the J gene TRBJ1-5, with D unclear. The germline V and J ends were trimmed by 3 bases and 7 bases, with 16 bases remaining between them. Germline V gene sequence: CDR1 ENHRY, CDR2 SYGVKD. The CDR3 contains 15 residues. CDR3 sequence: CAISDFTDGSQPQHF. CDR3 DNA: TGTGCCATCAGTGACTTTACAGACGGTTCGCAGCCCCAGCATTTT.

This clone was picked up a small number of times. The V call is TRBV24-1, the J call TRBJ1-2; 9 positions match TRBD1. The germline CDR1 and CDR2 sequences are KGHDR and SFDVKD. The CDR3 spans 16 residues. Trimming removed 4 bases from V and 3 bases from J; junction bases left unmatched: 8. DNA for the CDR3: TGTGCCACCAGTGACAGTCCCGGGACAGGGTACTATGGCTACACCTTC. Its protein product is CATSDSPGTGYYGYTF.

CDR3 in DNA: TGCGCCAGCAGCTCGACTAGCGGGAGACCGAGGGCGGATACGCAGTATTTT. Its translation is CASSSTSGRPRADTQYF. The rearrangement joins TRBV5-1 to TRBJ2-3; 12 positions match TRBD2. V trimming: 3 bases; J trimming: 6 bases; junction bases outside the gene matches: 11. The CDR3 sequence is 17 residues long. Per germline, CDR1 SGHRS and CDR2 YFSETQ.

The gene calls are TRBV7-8 and TRBJ1-6; possibly TRBD1 for D (5 bases). Trimming pared 2 bases from V and 3 bases from J, leaving 11 bases between. The germline V gene encodes CDR1 SGHVS and CDR2 FQNEAQ. This CDR3 is 16 amino acids long. The CDR3 coding sequence is TGTGCCAGCAGCTTAAGTGGGGCACGCTATAATTCACCCCTCCACTTT. Its translation: CASSLSGARYNSPLHF.